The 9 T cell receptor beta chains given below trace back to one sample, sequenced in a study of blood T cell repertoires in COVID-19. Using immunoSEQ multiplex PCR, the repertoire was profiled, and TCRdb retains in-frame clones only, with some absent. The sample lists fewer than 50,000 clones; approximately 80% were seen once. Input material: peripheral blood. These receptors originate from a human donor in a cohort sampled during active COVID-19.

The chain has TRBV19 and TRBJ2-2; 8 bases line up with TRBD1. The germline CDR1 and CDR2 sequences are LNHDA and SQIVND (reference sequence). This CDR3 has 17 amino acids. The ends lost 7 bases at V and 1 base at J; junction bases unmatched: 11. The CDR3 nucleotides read TGTGCCAGTACCGGGACAGGCCCCCGCAAGAACACCGGGGAGCTGTTTTTT. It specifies CASTGTGPRKNTGELFF.

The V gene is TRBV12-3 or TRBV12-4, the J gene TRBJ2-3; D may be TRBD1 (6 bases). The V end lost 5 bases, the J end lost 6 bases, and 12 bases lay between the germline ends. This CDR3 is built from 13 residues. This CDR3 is CASSPDSWDTQYF. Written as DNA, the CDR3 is TGTGCCAGCAGTCCGGACAGCTGGGATACGCAGTATTTT.

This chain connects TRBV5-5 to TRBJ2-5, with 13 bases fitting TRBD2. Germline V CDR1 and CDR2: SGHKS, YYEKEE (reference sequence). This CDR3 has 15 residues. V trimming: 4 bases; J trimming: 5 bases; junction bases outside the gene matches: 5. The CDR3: CASSGRTSGSETQYF. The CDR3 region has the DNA TGTGCCAGCAGCGGGCGGACTAGCGGGAGTGAGACCCAGTACTTC.

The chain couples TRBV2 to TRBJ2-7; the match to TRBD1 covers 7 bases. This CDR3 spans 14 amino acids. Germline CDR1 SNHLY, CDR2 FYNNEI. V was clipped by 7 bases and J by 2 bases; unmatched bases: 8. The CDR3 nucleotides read TGTGCCAGCAACAGGCAGGGGGTTACCTACGAGCAGTACTTC. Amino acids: CASNRQGVTYEQYF.

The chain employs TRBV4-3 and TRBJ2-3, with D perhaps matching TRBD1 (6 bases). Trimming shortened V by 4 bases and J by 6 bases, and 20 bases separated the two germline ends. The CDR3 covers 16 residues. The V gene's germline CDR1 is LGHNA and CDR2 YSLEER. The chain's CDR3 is CASSRTEMGFGDTQYF. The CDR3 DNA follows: TGCGCCAGCAGCCGGACAGAAATGGGATTTGGGGATACGCAGTATTTT.

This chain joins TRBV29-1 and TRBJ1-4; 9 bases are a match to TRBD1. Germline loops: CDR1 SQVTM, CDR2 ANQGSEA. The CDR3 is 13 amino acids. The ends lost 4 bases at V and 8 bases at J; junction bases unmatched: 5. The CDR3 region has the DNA TGCAGCGTTGCCGGGACAGGGAACGAAAAACTGTTTTTT. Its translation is CSVAGTGNEKLFF.

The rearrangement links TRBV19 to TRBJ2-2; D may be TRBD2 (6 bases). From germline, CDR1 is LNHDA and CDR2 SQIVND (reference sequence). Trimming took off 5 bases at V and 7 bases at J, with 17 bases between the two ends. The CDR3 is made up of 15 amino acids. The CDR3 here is CASSQAGGLDGELFF. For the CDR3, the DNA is TGTGCCAGTAGTCAAGCAGGAGGGCTTGACGGGGAGCTGTTTTTT.

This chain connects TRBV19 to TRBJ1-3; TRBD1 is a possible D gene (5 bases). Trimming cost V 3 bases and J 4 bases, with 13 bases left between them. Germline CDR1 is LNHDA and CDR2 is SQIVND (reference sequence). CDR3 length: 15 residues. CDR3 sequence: CASSMAGMAGNTIYF. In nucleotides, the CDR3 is TGTGCCAGTAGTATGGCAGGGATGGCCGGAAACACCATATATTTT.

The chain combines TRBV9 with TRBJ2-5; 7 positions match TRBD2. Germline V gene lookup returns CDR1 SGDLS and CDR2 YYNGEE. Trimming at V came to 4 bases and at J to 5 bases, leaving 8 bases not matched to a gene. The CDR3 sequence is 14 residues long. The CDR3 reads CASSSTGGQETQYF. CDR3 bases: TGTGCCAGCAGCTCAACGGGAGGTCAGGAGACCCAGTACTTC.